This TCR beta chain was documented in a study of T-cell reconstitution after alpha-beta-depleted transplantation in children. The CDR3 loop spans 13 amino acids. Trimming took 4 bases from V and 3 from J, leaving 10 bases between them. The V gene's germline CDR1 is DFQATT and CDR2 SNEGSKA (reference sequence). Unique molecular identifiers were built into the TCRbeta library. TCRdb called the PCR reads again in MiXCR, with one record for every CDR3 protein. The table includes roughly 220,000 distinct CDR3 sequences, around 13% detected once. At least ten counts were recorded for this clonotype. The sample consisted of PBMCs from the stem cell graft donor, taken from the stem cell graft. The sequence was collected from a human donor who donated a stem cell graft to a child with acute lymphoblastic leukemia. The V call is TRBV20-1, the J call TRBJ2-4, with D perhaps matching TRBD2 (6 bases). CDR3 sequence: CSAKGLIKNIQYF. The CDR3, as DNA: TGCAGTGCTAAGGGACTGATCAAAAACATTCAGTACTTC.